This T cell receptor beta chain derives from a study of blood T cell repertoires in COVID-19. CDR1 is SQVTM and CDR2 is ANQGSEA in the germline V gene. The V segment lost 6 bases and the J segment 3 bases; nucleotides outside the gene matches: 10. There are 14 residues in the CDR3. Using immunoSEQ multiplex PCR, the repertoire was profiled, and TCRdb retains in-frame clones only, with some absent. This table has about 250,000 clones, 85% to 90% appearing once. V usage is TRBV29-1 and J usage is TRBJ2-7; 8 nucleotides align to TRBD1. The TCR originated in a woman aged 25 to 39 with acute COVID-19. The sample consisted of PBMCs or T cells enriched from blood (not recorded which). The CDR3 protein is CSVVDREVSYEQYF. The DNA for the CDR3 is TGCAGCGTCGTGGACAGGGAAGTAAGCTACGAGCAGTACTTC.